The 16 T cell receptor beta chains below come from one sample, sequenced in a study of shared clonotypes between healthy human individuals. Sequencing used immunoSEQ multiplex PCR; TCRdb keeps in-frame clones, though not all of them. The sample lists 2,500,000 or so clones, under 95% occurring once. Sequencing was carried out using naive CD4+ T cells from PBMCs. Subset given: CD45RA+ positively selected. The source is a man aged 18 to 30 in good health. Some clones in this sample may be carry-over from other donors' samples.

This rearrangement joins TRBV18 to TRBJ2-2; a possible D gene is TRBD1 (5 bases). The CDR3 runs 17 residues. Trimming stripped 3 bases from V and 0 bases from J, with 14 bases between. Germline CDR1 KGHSH, CDR2 LQKENI. Written as DNA, the CDR3 is TGTGCCAGCTCACCCACCCCAGGGTCCGCGAACACCGGGGAGCTGTTTTTT. Protein: CASSPTPGSANTGELFF.

This chain uses TRBV27 with TRBJ1-1; TRBD1 is a possible D gene (5 bases). Germline-derived CDR1 and CDR2 are MNHEY and SMNVEV (reference sequence). The CDR3 sequence is 13 residues long. V was cut by 7 bases and J by 8 bases, with 17 bases left in between. This CDR3 reads CASTNRGVTEAFF. The CDR3 DNA follows: TGTGCCAGCACAAACCGGGGGGTCACAGAAGCTTTCTTT.

CDR3 in DNA: TGTGCCAGCTCACCAGGAACAGAGGGAAACACCATATATTTT. Protein sequence: CASSPGTEGNTIYF. J is TRBJ1-3 and V is TRBV18; D is undetermined. Looked up from germline, CDR1 is KGHSH and CDR2 is LQKENI. The CDR3 consists of 14 residues. The V end was cut by 2 bases, the J end by 4 bases, with 9 bases between.

V usage is TRBV28 and J usage is TRBJ1-1, with D perhaps TRBD1 (5 bases). Germline CDR1 MDHEN, CDR2 SYDVKM. V lost 8 bases and J lost 1, with 17 bases in between. The CDR3 loop spans 15 amino acids. The CDR3 here is CASSVPIGANTEAFF. The CDR3 nucleotides are TGTGCCAGCTCGGTCCCCATTGGGGCGAACACTGAAGCTTTCTTT.

CDR3 sequence: CASSLYNEAFF. The DNA for the CDR3 is TGTGCCAGCAGTTTATATAACGAAGCTTTCTTT. The gene calls are TRBV28 and TRBJ1-1; unclear D gene. There are 11 residues in the CDR3. Germline loops: CDR1 MDHEN, CDR2 SYDVKM. The V gene lost 1 base and the J gene lost 8 bases, with 5 bases spanning the gap.

V usage is TRBV5-1 and J usage is TRBJ1-1, with 9 bases identical to TRBD1. The V gene end was trimmed by 4 bases and the J gene end by 7 bases; junction bases not matched to a gene: 8. CDR1 is SGHRS, CDR2 YFSETQ, per germline. The CDR3 totals 14 residues. CDR3 region: CASSPTTGGGEAFF. CDR3 bases: TGCGCCAGCAGCCCTACCACAGGGGGCGGTGAAGCTTTCTTT.

The chain joins TRBV5-1 to TRBJ1-4, with 10 bases aligning to TRBD1. V was pared by 4 bases and J by 8 bases, with 8 bases of the junction left unmatched. Germline CDR1 is SGHRS and CDR2 is YFSETQ. This CDR3 contains 15 residues. The CDR3 region is CASSITGTGEEKLFF. CDR3 sequence (DNA): TGCGCCAGCAGCATTACAGGGACAGGGGAGGAAAAACTGTTTTTT.

The CDR3 DNA follows: TGTGCCACCAAAAGCGGGAGCCTCGACAATGAGCAGTTCTTC. Translation: CATKSGSLDNEQFF. The V and J genes are TRBV28 and TRBJ2-1; 8 bases line up with TRBD2. The germline V gene encodes CDR1 MDHEN and CDR2 SYDVKM. After removal of 10 bases from V and 5 bases from J, the junction contained 10 bases not matched to a gene. CDR3 length equals 14 residues.

The chain combines TRBV7-2 with TRBJ1-2; 11 nucleotides match TRBD1. Looked up from germline, CDR1 is SGHTA and CDR2 is FQGNSA. J gave up 3 bases and V 2 bases, and 5 bases lay outside the gene matches. CDR3 size: 16 residues. This CDR3 reads CASSLFGTGGDYGYTF. DNA of the CDR3: TGTGCCAGCAGCTTATTCGGGACAGGGGGAGACTATGGCTACACCTTC.

A word on this clone: Other DNA sequences in this sample translate to the same CDR3. The rearrangement joins TRBV28 to TRBJ1-2; no definite D call. Trimming cost V 1 base and J 2 bases, with 8 bases left between them. From germline, CDR1 is MDHEN and CDR2 SYDVKM. This CDR3 region has 14 residues. In DNA form, the CDR3 reads TGTGCCAGCAGTTTATTAGGTCAGAACTATGGCTACACCTTC. Translation: CASSLLGQNYGYTF.

The chain recombines TRBV29-1 with TRBJ2-5; the D gene could be TRBD1 or TRBD2 (6 bases each). The CDR3 consists of 13 residues. Germline CDR1 is SQVTM and CDR2 is ANQGSEA. The V end lost 5 bases, the J end lost 1 base, and 11 bases lay between the germline ends. The CDR3 protein is CSVWGAPQETQYF. CDR3 nucleotides: TGCAGCGTTTGGGGGGCTCCCCAAGAGACCCAGTACTTC.

V and J are TRBV25-1 and TRBJ2-2, with D tentatively TRBD1 (6 bases). The CDR3 has 15 residues. Germline CDR1 is MGHDK and CDR2 is SYGVNS. V was shortened by 3 bases and J by 3 bases, with 11 bases between the two germline ends. The DNA of the CDR3 is TGTGCCAGCAGTGATCCAGGGGCGCACACCGGGGAGCTGTTTTTT. It yields the protein CASSDPGAHTGELFF.

This clone was observed once. The chain employs TRBV9 and TRBJ2-1; 8 bases match TRBD2. Trimming at V came to 2 bases and at J to 4 bases, leaving 5 bases not matched to a gene. The germline gives CDR1 SGDLS, CDR2 YYNGEE. The CDR3 runs to 15 residues. DNA of the CDR3: TGTGCCAGCAGCGTCGCTCGGGAGGGATACAATGAGCAGTTCTTC. Translating gives CASSVAREGYNEQFF.

The gene calls are TRBV5-1 and TRBJ2-7, with unresolved D. The germline V gene has CDR1 SGHRS and CDR2 YFSETQ. V lost 4 bases and J lost 4, with 18 bases in between. The length of the CDR3 is 15 residues. This CDR3 is CASSRSVGSPYEQYF. CDR3 sequence (DNA): TGCGCCAGCAGCCGGTCGGTAGGCTCCCCATACGAGCAGTACTTC.

The CDR3 nucleotides are TGTGCCAGCAGCCCCTGGGCCGGGACTCGGACCAATGAGCAGTTCTTC. Translated, it gives CASSPWAGTRTNEQFF. The V gene is TRBV7-8, the J gene TRBJ2-1; tentatively, D is TRBD2 (6 bases). This CDR3 is built from 16 residues. The V and J ends lost 5 bases and 6 bases respectively, with 20 bases between them. Germline lookup yields CDR1 SGHVS and CDR2 FQNEAQ.

The chain couples TRBV28 to TRBJ2-2; 11 bases line up with TRBD2. CDR3 size: 14 residues. Germline V gene sequence: CDR1 MDHEN, CDR2 SYDVKM. J gave up 4 bases and V 6 bases, and 1 base lay outside the gene matches. This CDR3 is CASSTSGSTGELFF. The CDR3 region has the DNA TGTGCCAGCAGCACTAGCGGGAGCACCGGGGAGCTGTTTTTT.